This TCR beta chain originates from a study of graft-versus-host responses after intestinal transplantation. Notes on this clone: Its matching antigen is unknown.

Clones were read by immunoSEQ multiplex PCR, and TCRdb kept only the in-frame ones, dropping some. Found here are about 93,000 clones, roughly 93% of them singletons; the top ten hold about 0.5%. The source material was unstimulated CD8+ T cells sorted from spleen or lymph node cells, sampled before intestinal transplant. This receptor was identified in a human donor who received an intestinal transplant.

The CDR3 DNA sequence: TGTGCCAGCAGCTCCCTTTGGCGGGGGGGCTCCTACAATGAGCAGTTCTTC. Translating gives CASSSLWRGGSYNEQFF. The rearrangement links TRBV7-9 to TRBJ2-1, with 9 bases matching TRBD2. The CDR3 sequence is 17 residues long. Germline CDR1 SEHNR, CDR2 FQNEAQ (reference sequence). V lost 4 bases to trimming and J lost 0 bases; unmatched junction nucleotides: 7. Complete variable domain (other parts from reference TRBV7-9 and TRBJ2-1): DTGVSQNPRHKITKRGQNVTFRCDPISEHNRLYWYRQTLGQGPEFLTYFQNEAQLEKSRLLSDRFSAERPKGSFSTLEIQRTEQGDSAMYLCASSSLWRGGSYNEQFFGPGTRLTVL.